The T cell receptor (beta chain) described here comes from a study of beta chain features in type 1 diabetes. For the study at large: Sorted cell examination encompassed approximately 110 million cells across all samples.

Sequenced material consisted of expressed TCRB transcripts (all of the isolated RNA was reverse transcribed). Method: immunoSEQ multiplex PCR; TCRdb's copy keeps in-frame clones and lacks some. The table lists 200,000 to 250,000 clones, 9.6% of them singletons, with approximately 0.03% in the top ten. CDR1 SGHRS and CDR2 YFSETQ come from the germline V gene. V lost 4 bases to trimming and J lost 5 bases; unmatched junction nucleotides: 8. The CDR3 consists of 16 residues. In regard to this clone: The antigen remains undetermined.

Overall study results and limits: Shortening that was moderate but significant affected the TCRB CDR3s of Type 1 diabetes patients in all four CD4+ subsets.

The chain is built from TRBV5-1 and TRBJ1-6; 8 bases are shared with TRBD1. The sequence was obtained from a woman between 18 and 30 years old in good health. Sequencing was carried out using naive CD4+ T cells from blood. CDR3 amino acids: CASSPQGDGNNSPLHF. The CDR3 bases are TGCGCCAGCAGCCCACAGGGGGACGGGAATAATTCACCCCTCCACTTT.